In its sample, the clone carrying this T cell receptor (beta chain) was seen a few times. The antigen is unknown. The data are from a study of human T cells and chemical hapten exposure. About the research overall: Sensitization applied 2% DPC to roughly 2 cm by roughly 2 cm of upper inner arm skin. Reading of the patch tests, which applied 0.01% DPC to the upper back, occurred at 6 days. Predominantly women, the patients had alopecia areata, totalis or universalis.

Study conclusions and caveats: Counts of TCRs expanded at PT1 correlated positively with patch test score.

TCRdb reprocessed the RACE reads with MiXCR, giving one entry per CDR3 protein. The sample lists tens of thousands of distinct CDR3 sequences; 9% to 15% were seen once. Regarding time point: pre-sensitization, week 0. The treatment denotes: therapeutic diphenylcyclopropenone sensitization with weekly scalp DPC. RNA extraction used unfractionated whole blood as the source of total RNA. J gave up 2 bases and V 5 bases, and 8 bases lay outside the gene matches. The CDR3 covers 15 residues. Germline V lookup: CDR1 SEHNR, CDR2 FQNEAQ (reference sequence). This receptor was identified in a woman in her forties with alopecia areata. Some clones in this sample may be carry-over from other donors' samples. The chain combines TRBV7-9 with TRBJ2-7, with 8 bases identical to TRBD2. The sequencing used whole blood, collected in connection with sensitization to the hapten diphenylcyclopropenone (DPC). CDR3 in amino acids: CASSPGGAVTYEQYF. The CDR3 nucleotides read TGTGCCAGCAGCCCCGGGGGGGCAGTTACCTACGAGCAGTACTTC.